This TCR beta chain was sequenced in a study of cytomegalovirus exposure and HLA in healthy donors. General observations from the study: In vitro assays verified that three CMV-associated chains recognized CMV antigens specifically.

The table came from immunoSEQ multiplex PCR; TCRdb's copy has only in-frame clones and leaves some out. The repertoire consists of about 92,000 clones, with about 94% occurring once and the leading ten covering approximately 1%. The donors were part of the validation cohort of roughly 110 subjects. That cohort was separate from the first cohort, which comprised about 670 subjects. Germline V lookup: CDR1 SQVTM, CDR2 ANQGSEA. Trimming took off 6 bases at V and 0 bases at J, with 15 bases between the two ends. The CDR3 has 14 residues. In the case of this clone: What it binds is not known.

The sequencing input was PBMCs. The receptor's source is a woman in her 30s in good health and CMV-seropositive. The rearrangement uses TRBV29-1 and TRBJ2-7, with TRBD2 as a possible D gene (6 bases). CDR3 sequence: CSVGRDSRSYEQYF. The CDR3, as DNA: TGCAGCGTCGGCCGGGACTCCCGCTCCTACGAGCAGTACTTC.